This T cell receptor beta chain is drawn from a study of T-cell reconstitution after alpha-beta-depleted transplantation in children. There are many counts of this clonotype. Its antigen is undetermined. Study-level findings and limits: Among T cells one year after transplant, newly produced cells accounted for most counts and diversity. About two months after transplant, alpha-beta T cells reportedly came from several hundred expanded graft clones.

The CDR3 is 14 amino acids. Trimming removed 4 bases at V and 0 bases at J, with 13 bases between. Germline V gene sequence: CDR1 SQVTM, CDR2 ANQGSEA. Molecular barcoding with unique molecular identifiers was used for the TCRbeta library. From the PCR reads, TCRdb called clonotypes with MiXCR, one entry per CDR3 protein. The table has some 300,000 distinct CDR3 sequences, 6.5% to 9% seen once. This chain uses TRBV29-1 with TRBJ2-7, with D possibly matching TRBD1 (6 bases). The origin of this receptor is a female patient aged 2-10 years who had a stem cell transplant for Fanconi anemia, so the T cells may come from the graft donor. This specimen was peripheral blood, taken 360 days after TCRalphabeta/CD19-depleted stem cell transplant. The CDR3 DNA is TGCAGCGTTGTTGGGGGCCCTATCTCCTACGAGCAGTACTTC. The encoded protein is CSVVGGPISYEQYF.